Reported below is one T cell receptor (beta chain). These data come from a study of STAT5B mutations in CD4+ large granular lymphocyte leukemia. Germline V CDR1 and CDR2: SGHVS, FQNEAQ. J lost 3 bases, V lost 3 bases, and 8 bases had no gene match. CDR3 length: 17 residues. The method was immunoSEQ multiplex PCR; TCRdb's version includes in-frame clones alone and lacks a portion of them. The sample consists of 20,000 to 25,000 clones, roughly 65% of them appearing once. Sequences were obtained from CD4+ T cells from blood buffy coats. The chain combines TRBV7-8 with TRBJ2-1; TRBD1 matches at 10 bases. The receptor's source is a human donor in good health. The CDR3 DNA sequence: TGTGCCAGCAGCTTCCGGGTGAGGGACAGGGGCTACAATGAGCAGTTCTTC. It encodes CASSFRVRDRGYNEQFF.